This T cell receptor (beta chain) was recorded in a study of blood T cell repertoires in COVID-19. Study summary: From T cells, B-cell-depleted T cells, or PBMCs came the material, which was cDNA or gDNA.

TCRdb keeps only in-frame clones here, not all; method: immunoSEQ multiplex PCR. The sample includes some 300,000 clones, roughly 90% seen only once; the top ten take around 1%. Across 20 to 25 US areas, participants ranged in age from about 18 to 90 years. Recovered Cohort 3 donors showed two negative PCRs, clearance, or symptom resolution. Germline V gene sequence: CDR1 SGHNT, CDR2 YYREEE (reference sequence). CDR3 length equals 16 residues. The junction had 9 bases not matched to a gene; V was cut back by 0 bases and J by 6 bases. The sequence came from a woman in her twenties or thirties who had recovered from COVID-19. The chain is built from TRBV5-4 and TRBJ2-1, with 7 bases that match TRBD1. Sequencing was done on a sample of PBMCs or T cells enriched from blood (not recorded which). CDR3 nucleotide sequence: TGTGCCAGCAGCTTGGAAGGGGGATACAGGGGCAATGAGCAGTTCTTC. Encoded protein: CASSLEGGYRGNEQFF.